The subject of this entry is one TCR beta chain. This sample stems from a study of blood T cell repertoires in COVID-19. Study context: Material from acute and convalescent COVID-19 was sourced from the United States, Italy and Spain. Sample material is recorded as cDNA or gDNA derived from T cells, B-cell-depleted T cells, or PBMCs.

V gave up 3 bases and J gave up 0 bases, with 3 bases separating them. The germline V gene encodes CDR1 MNHEY and CDR2 SVGAGI. CDR3 length equals 14 residues. In the original processing: Using reference gene primer amplification, nucleated cell counts were estimated. Only in-frame clones appear in the TCRdb table, and some are missing; sequencing was by immunoSEQ multiplex PCR. V and J calls and clone size are given by that table; D and trimming were obtained from the DNA. Counted here are about 170,000 clones, roughly 84% occurring once; the ten biggest clones make up roughly a tenth. The TCR sequence derives from a man between 65 and 85 years old with active or convalescent COVID-19. The rearrangement uses TRBV6-5 and TRBJ2-6; D is unclear. Sequencing input: peripheral blood. The chain's CDR3 is CASSYYSGANVLTF. CDR3 in DNA: TGTGCCAGCAGTTATTACTCTGGGGCCAACGTCCTGACTTTC.